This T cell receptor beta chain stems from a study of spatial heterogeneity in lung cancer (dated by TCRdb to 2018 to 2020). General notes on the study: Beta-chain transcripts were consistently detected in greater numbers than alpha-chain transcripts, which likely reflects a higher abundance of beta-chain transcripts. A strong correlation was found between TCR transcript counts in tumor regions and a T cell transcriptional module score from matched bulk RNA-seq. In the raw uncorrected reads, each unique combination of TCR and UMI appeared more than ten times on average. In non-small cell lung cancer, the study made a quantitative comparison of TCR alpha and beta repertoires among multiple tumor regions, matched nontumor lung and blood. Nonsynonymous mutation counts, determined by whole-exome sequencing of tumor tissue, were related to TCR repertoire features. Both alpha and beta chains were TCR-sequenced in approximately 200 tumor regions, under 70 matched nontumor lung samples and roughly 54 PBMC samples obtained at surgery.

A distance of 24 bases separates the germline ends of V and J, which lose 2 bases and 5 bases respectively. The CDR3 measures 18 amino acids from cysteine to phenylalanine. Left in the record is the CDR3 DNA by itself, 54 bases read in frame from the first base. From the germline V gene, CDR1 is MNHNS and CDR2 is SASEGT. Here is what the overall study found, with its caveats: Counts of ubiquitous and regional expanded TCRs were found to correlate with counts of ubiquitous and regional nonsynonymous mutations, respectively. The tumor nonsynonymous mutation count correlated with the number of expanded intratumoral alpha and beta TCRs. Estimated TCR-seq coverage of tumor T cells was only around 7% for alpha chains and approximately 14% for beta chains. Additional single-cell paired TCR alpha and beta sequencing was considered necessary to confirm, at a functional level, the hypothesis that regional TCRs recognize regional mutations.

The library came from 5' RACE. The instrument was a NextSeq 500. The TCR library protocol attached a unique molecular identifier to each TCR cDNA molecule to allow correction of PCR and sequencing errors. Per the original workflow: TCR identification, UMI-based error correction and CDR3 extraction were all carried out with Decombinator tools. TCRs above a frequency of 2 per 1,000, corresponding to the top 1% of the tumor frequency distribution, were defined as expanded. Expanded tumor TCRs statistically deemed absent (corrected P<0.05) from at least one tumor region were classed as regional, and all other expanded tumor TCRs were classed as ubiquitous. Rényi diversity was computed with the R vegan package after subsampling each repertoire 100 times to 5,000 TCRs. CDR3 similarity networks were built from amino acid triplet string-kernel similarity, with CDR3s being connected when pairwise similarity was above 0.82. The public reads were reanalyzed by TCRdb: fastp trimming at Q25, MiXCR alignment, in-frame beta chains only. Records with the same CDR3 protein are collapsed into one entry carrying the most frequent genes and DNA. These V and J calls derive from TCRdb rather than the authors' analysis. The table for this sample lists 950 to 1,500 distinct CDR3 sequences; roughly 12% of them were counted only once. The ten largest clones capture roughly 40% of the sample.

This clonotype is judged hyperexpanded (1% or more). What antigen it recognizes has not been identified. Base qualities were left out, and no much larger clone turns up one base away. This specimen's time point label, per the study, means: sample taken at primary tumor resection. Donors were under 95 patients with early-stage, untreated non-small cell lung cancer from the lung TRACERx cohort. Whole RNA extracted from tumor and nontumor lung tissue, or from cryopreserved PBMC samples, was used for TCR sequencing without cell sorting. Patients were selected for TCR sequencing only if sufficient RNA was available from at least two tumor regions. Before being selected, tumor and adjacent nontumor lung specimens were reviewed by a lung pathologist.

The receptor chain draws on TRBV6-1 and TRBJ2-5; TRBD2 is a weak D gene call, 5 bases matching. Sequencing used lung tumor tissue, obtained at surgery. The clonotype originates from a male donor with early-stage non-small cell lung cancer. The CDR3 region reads CASSEQDWLAPPAETQYF. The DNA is TGTGCCAGCAGTGAACAGGATTGGCTAGCACCTCCGGCTGAGACCCAGTACTTC.